The 17 T cell receptor beta chains below come from one sample, sequenced in a study of blood T cell repertoires in COVID-19. Sequencing was performed with immunoSEQ multiplex PCR; in TCRdb, only in-frame clones are kept and a portion is missing. The data contain about 74,000 clones, around 75% of them seen just once; the ten biggest clones take up 20% to 25%. Sequenced input: peripheral blood. The receptor source for this set is a man between 70 and 80 years old with acute or convalescent COVID-19.

The rearrangement links TRBV19 to TRBJ2-1; 11 positions match TRBD2. Trimming took 5 bases from V and 4 from J; bases not matched to a gene: 13. CDR3 size: 18 residues. Germline V lookup: CDR1 LNHDA, CDR2 SQIVND (reference sequence). The CDR3 is CASSFLPGTSGLYNEQFF. The CDR3 coding sequence is TGTGCCAGTAGTTTCCTTCCCGGGACTAGCGGTCTTTACAATGAGCAGTTCTTC. Full variable domain (missing parts from reference TRBV19 and TRBJ2-1): DGGITQSPKYLFRKEGQNVTLSCEQNLNHDAMYWYRQDPGQGLRLIYYSQIVNDFQKGDIAEGYSVSREKKESFPLTVTSAQKNPTAFYLCASSFLPGTSGLYNEQFFGPGTRLTVL.

The rearrangement links TRBV9 to TRBJ2-7, with D maybe TRBD2 (5 bases). Looked up from germline, CDR1 is SGDLS and CDR2 is YYNGEE. The CDR3 loop spans 14 amino acids. V was shortened by 4 bases and J by 0 bases, with 11 bases between the two germline ends. CDR3 bases: TGTGCCAGCAGCCCTTGGGAGCCCTCCTACGAGCAGTACTTC. Amino acids: CASSPWEPSYEQYF.

The CDR3 bases are TGTGCCAGCAGCTCTACAGGGGCCGGGGAGCTGTTTTTT. Its translation: CASSSTGAGELFF. V gene TRBV7-9 combines with J gene TRBJ2-2; 7 positions agree with TRBD1. The trim removed 4 bases at V and 6 bases at J, leaving 2 bases unmatched. The CDR3 has 13 residues. Germline CDR1 reads SEHNR; CDR2 reads FQNEAQ (reference sequence).

This clone has more than one count but fewer than ten. The chain recombines TRBV28 with TRBJ2-7, with D perhaps TRBD2 (5 bases). Germline V CDR1 and CDR2: MDHEN, SYDVKM. The ends were cut back, 5 bases at V and 0 bases at J, with 8 bases in the middle. The CDR3 totals 13 residues. CDR3 amino acids: CASSTTISYEQYF. In nucleotides, the CDR3 is TGTGCCAGCAGTACGACTATCTCCTACGAGCAGTACTTC.

J is TRBJ2-2 and V is TRBV19, with TRBD2 as a possible D gene (7 bases). The CDR3 consists of 15 residues. V was cut by 2 bases and J by 8 bases, with 15 bases left in between. Germline loops: CDR1 LNHDA, CDR2 SQIVND (reference sequence). CDR3 coding DNA: TGTGCCAGTAGTATACAGGACGGGGGGACAGGGGAGCTGTTTTTT. It translates to CASSIQDGGTGELFF.

The J gene is TRBJ2-1, the V gene TRBV6-6; D possibly corresponds to TRBD2 (5 bases). V was trimmed by 5 bases and J by 6 bases, leaving 14 bases between them. The germline gives CDR1 MNHNY, CDR2 SVGAGI (reference sequence). CDR3 length equals 14 residues. CDR3 loop: CASSTPQSGNEQFF. The CDR3 nucleotides read TGTGCCAGCAGTACCCCCCAGAGCGGCAATGAGCAGTTCTTC.

This clone was found once. The chain carries TRBV6-4 and TRBJ1-1, with TRBD1 identical over 7 bases. The CDR3 is 14 amino acids. The V gene end was trimmed by 4 bases and the J gene end by 2 bases; junction bases not matched to a gene: 4. Germline CDR1 and CDR2: MRHNA and SNTAGT. CDR3 sequence (DNA): TGTGCCAGCAGTGCGACAGGGTATAACACTGAAGCTTTCTTT. Translated: CASSATGYNTEAFF.

This sequence joins TRBV28 and TRBJ2-3, with D possibly being TRBD2 (5 bases). V lost 2 bases, J lost 7 bases, and 13 bases lay in between. CDR1 and CDR2 (germline): MDHEN, SYDVKM. This CDR3 has 14 residues. This chain's CDR3 is CASSLGMRVNTQYF. The CDR3 DNA sequence: TGTGCCAGCAGTTTAGGCATGCGGGTAAATACGCAGTATTTT.

V is TRBV5-4 and J is TRBJ2-2; 7 bases are shared with TRBD1. Germline CDR1 reads SGHNT; CDR2 reads YYREEE (reference sequence). V lost 5 bases and J lost 6; bases outside the gene matches: 13. There are 16 residues in the CDR3. The CDR3 nucleotides read TGTGCCAGCAGTTATCTGAGGACAGGTTCTCCCGGGGAGCTGTTTTTT. As protein: CASSYLRTGSPGELFF.

This clone occurred once. This chain joins TRBV3-1 (or the pseudogene TRBV3-2) and TRBJ2-4; TRBD1 might be the D (6 bases). CDR1 is LGHDT, CDR2 YNNKEL, per germline (reference sequence). The V end lost 5 bases, the J end lost 2 bases, and 10 bases lay between the germline ends. This CDR3 has 14 residues. The CDR3 DNA reads as TGTGCCAGCAGCTCAGGGGTGACCAAAAACATTCAGTACTTC. Its translation: CASSSGVTKNIQYF.

The CDR3: CASSSGTYEQYF. CDR3 sequence (DNA): TGTGCCAGCAGCTCCGGGACCTACGAGCAGTACTTC. The J gene is TRBJ2-7, the V gene TRBV7-9; possible D gene TRBD2, 5 bases. This CDR3 has 12 residues. Between the trimmed V and J ends, which lost 4 bases and 2 bases, there was a span of 6 bases. Germline values: CDR1 SEHNR, CDR2 FQNEAQ (reference sequence).

The CDR3 DNA is TGTGCCAGCTCGGACTTTAACTATGGCTACACCTTC. It translates to CASSDFNYGYTF. V usage is TRBV5-4 and J usage is TRBJ1-2; D is uncertain. The germline V and J ends were trimmed by 7 bases and 1 base, with 8 bases remaining between them. Per germline, CDR1 SGHNT and CDR2 YYREEE (reference sequence). CDR3 length: 12 amino acids.

The chain joins TRBV5-5 to TRBJ2-7, with TRBD2 as a possible D gene (6 bases). The CDR3 runs to 14 residues. Germline lookup yields CDR1 SGHKS and CDR2 YYEKEE (reference sequence). V shed 3 bases and J shed 5 bases, with 15 bases lying between them. Written as DNA, the CDR3 is TGTGCCAGCAGCTCAATCGGGGGTTCCCACGAGCAGTACTTC. This codes for CASSSIGGSHEQYF.

The V call is TRBV6-1, the J call TRBJ2-2; D may be TRBD1 (6 bases). Germline-derived CDR1 and CDR2 are MNHNS and SASEGT. CDR3 length: 13 amino acids. Between the trimmed V and J ends, which lost 3 bases and 7 bases, there was a span of 9 bases. As DNA, the CDR3 is TGTGCCAGCAGTGACAGGGGTGGCGGGGAGCTGTTTTTT. Translation: CASSDRGGGELFF.

This clone was seen just once. The rearrangement links TRBV6-2 or TRBV6-3 to TRBJ2-7; 9 positions match TRBD2. Germline CDR1 reads MNHEY; CDR2 reads SVGEGT. This CDR3 comprises 17 residues. V gave up 2 bases and J gave up 5 bases; unmatched junction bases: 13. CDR3 residues: CASSYERTSVGLHEQYF. The CDR3 DNA is TGTGCCAGCAGTTACGAGCGGACTAGCGTGGGACTCCACGAGCAGTACTTC.

The chain uses TRBV18 and TRBJ2-7; D uncertain. Germline assignment: CDR1 KGHSH and CDR2 LQKENI. CDR3 length: 13 amino acids. The V end lost 6 bases, the J end lost 1 base, and 10 bases lay between the germline ends. This chain's CDR3 is CASSPDISYEQYF. CDR3 nucleotide sequence: TGTGCCAGCTCCCCTGACATATCCTACGAGCAGTACTTC.

This sequence joins TRBV16 and TRBJ1-4; no clear D gene. The CDR3 sequence is 18 residues long. The germline V and J ends were trimmed by 0 bases and 1 base, with 15 bases remaining between them. The V gene's germline CDR1 is KGHSY and CDR2 FQNENV. The CDR3 loop is CASSQSFQAELTNEKLFF. DNA of the CDR3: TGTGCCAGCAGCCAATCATTTCAGGCAGAACTAACTAATGAAAAACTGTTTTTT.